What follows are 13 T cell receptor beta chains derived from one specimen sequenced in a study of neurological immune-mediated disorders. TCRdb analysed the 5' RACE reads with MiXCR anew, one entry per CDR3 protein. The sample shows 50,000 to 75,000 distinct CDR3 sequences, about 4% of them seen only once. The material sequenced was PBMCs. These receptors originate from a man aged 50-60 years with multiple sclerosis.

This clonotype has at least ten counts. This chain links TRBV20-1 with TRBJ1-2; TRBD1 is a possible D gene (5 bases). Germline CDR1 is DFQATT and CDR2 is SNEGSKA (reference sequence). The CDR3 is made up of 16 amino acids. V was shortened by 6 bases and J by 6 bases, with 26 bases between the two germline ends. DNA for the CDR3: TGCAGTGCCAAACCGTCAGTTCAGGGAGTACGGAATGGCTACACCTTC. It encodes CSAKPSVQGVRNGYTF.

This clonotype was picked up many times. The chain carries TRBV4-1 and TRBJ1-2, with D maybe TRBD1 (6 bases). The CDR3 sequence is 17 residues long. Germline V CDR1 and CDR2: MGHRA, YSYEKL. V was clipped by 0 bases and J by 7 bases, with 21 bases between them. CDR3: CASSQDRGFRTDVGYTF. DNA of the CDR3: TGCGCCAGCAGCCAAGATCGGGGATTCAGGACAGACGTTGGCTACACCTTC.

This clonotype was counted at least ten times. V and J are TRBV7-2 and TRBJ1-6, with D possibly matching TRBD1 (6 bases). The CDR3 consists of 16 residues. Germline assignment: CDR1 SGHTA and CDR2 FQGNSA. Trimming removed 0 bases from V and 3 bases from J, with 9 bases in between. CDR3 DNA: TGTGCCAGCAGCTTAGCAACAGGGTTCTATAATTCACCCCTCCACTTT. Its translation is CASSLATGFYNSPLHF.

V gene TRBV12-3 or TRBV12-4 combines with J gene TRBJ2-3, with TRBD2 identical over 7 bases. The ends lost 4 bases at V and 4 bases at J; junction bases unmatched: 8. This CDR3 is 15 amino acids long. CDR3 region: CASSSRTSSADTQYF. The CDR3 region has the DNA TGTGCCAGCAGTTCCCGGACTAGTTCAGCAGATACGCAGTATTTT.

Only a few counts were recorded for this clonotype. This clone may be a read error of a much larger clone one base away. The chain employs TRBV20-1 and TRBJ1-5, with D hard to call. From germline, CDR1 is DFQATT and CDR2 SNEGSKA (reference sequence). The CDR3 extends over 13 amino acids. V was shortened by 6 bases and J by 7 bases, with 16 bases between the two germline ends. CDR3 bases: TGCAGTGCCCGCGGGAAGGGCACACAGCCCCAGCATTTT. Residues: CSARGKGTQPQHF.

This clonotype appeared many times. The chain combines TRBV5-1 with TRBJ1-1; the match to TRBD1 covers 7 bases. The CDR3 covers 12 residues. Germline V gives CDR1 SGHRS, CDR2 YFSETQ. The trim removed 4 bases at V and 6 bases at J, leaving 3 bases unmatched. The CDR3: CASSPDRAEAFF. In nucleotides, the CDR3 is TGCGCCAGCAGCCCCGACAGGGCTGAAGCTTTCTTT.

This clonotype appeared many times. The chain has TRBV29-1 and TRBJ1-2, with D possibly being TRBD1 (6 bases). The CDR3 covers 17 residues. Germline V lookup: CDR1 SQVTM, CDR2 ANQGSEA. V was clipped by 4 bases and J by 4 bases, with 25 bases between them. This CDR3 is CSVVFSTRRDIPYGYTF. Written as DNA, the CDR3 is TGCAGCGTTGTGTTCTCCACGCGGAGGGACATACCCTATGGCTACACCTTC.

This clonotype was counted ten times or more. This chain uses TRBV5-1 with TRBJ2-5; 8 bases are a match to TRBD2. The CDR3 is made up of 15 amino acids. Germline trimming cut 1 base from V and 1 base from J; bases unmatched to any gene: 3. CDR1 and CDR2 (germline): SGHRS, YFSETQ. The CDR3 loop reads CASSLLLAGQETQYF. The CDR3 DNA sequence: TGCGCCAGCAGCTTGTTGCTAGCGGGCCAAGAGACCCAGTACTTC.

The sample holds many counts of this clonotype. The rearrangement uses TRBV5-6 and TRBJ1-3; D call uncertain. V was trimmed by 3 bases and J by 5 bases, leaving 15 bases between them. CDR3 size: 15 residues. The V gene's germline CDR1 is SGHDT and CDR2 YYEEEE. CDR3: CASSSTRGARNTIYF. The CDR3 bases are TGTGCCAGCAGCTCCACCCGGGGAGCTAGAAACACCATATATTTT. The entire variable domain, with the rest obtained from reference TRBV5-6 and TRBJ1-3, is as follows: DAGVTQSPTHLIKTRGQQVTLRCSPKSGHDTVSWYQQALGQGPQFIFQYYEEEERQRGNFPDRFSGHQFPNYSSELNVNALLLGDSALYLCASSSTRGARNTIYFGEGSWLTVV.

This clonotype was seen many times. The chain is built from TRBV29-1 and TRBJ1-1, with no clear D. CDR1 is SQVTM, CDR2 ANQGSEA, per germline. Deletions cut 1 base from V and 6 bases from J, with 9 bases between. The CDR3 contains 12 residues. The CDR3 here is CSVEGGRAEAFF. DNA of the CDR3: TGCAGCGTTGAAGGGGGTAGGGCTGAAGCTTTCTTT.

CDR3 DNA: TGTGCTAGTGGTTTGTCCGGGGTTTCGTCCCAGTACTTC. Protein product: CASGLSGVSSQYF. This rearrangement joins TRBV12-5 to TRBJ2-5; TRBD2 is a possible D gene (5 bases). The CDR3 has 13 amino acids. The V gene lost 2 bases and the J gene lost 9 bases, with 13 bases spanning the gap. CDR1 and CDR2 (germline): LGHNT, FRNRAP.

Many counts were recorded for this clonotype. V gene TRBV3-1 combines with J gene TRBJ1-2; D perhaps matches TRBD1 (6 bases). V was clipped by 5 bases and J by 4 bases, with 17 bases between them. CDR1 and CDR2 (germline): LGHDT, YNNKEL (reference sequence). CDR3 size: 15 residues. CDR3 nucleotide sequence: TGTGCCAGCAGCACGAAGGGGGGACCCGTCTATGGCTACACCTTC. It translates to CASSTKGGPVYGYTF.

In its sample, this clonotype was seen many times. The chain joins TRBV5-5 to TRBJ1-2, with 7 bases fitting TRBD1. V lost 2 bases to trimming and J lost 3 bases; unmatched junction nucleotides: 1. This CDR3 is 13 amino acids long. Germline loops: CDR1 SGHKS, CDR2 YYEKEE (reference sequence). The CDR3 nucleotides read TGTGCCAGCAGCTTCCAGGGGGACTATGGCTACACCTTC. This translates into CASSFQGDYGYTF.